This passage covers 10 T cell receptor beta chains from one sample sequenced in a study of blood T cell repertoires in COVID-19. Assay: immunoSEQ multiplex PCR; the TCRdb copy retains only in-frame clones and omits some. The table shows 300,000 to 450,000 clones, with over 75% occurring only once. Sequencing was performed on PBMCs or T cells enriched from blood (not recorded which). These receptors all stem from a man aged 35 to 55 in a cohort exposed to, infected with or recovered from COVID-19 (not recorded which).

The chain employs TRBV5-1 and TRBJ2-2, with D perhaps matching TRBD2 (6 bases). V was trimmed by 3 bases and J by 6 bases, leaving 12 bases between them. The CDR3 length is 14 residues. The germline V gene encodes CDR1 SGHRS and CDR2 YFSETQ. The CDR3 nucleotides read TGCGCCAGCAGCTCCAACCGCGGGGCCGGGGAGCTGTTTTTT. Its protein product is CASSSNRGAGELFF.

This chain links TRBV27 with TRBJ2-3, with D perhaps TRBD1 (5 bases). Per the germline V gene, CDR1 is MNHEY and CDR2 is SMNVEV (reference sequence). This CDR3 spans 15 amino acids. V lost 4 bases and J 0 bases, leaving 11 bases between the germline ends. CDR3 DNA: TGTGCCAGCAGTTCCACAGGTCATAGCACAGATACGCAGTATTTT. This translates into CASSSTGHSTDTQYF.

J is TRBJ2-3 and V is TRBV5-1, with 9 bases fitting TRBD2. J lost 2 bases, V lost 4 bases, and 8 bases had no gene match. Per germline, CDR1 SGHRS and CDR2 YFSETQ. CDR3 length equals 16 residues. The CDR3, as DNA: TGCGCCAGCAGCGTGACTAGCGGAGTAACCACAGATACGCAGTATTTT. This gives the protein CASSVTSGVTTDTQYF.

This CDR3 is CASTLLSSYNEQFF. Here the CDR3 DNA reads TGTGCCAGCACTCTACTGAGCTCCTACAATGAGCAGTTCTTC. The gene calls are TRBV6-5 and TRBJ2-1; D gene uncertain. The CDR3 runs to 14 residues. From germline, CDR1 is MNHEY and CDR2 SVGAGI. V was pared by 7 bases and J by 0 bases, with 10 bases between.

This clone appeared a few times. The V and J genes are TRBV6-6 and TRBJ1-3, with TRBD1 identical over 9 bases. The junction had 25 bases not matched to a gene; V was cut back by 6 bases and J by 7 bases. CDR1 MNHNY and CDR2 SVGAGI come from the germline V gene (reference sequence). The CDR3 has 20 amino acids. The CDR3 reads CASSDHQVMVTGGVLNTIYF. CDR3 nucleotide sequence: TGTGCCAGCAGCGATCATCAAGTGATGGTCACAGGGGGCGTTTTGAACACCATATATTTT.

Here the CDR3 reads CASSPWELSDEQFF. The DNA for the CDR3 is TGTGCCAGCTCACCGTGGGAGTTAAGCGATGAGCAGTTCTTC. The chain joins TRBV18 to TRBJ2-1; weak D call: TRBD2 (5 bases). This CDR3 has 14 residues. The V gene lost 3 bases and the J gene lost 8 bases, with 14 bases spanning the gap. Germline lookup yields CDR1 KGHSH and CDR2 LQKENI.

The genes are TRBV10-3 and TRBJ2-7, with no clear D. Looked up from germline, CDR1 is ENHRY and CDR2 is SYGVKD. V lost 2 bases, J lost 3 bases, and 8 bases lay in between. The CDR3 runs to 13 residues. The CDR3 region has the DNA TGTGCCATCAGTGAGGGCAGATTCTACGAGCAGTACTTC. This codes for CAISEGRFYEQYF.

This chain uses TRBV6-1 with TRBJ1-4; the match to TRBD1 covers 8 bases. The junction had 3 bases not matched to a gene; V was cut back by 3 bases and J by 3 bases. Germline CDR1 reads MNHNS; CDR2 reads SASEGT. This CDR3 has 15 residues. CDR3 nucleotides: TGTGCCAGCAGTGAGAGACAGGGGTCTAATGAAAAACTGTTTTTT. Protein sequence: CASSERQGSNEKLFF.

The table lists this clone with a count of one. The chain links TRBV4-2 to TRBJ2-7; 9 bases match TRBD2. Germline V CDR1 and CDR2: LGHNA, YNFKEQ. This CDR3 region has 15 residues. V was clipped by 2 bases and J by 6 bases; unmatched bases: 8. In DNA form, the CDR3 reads TGTGCCAGCAGCCAAAGCACTAGCGGGTGGAGCGAGCAGTACTTC. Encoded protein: CASSQSTSGWSEQYF.

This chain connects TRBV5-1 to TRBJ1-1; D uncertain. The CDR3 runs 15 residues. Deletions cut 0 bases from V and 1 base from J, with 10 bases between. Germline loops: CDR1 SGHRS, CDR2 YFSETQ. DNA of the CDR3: TGCGCCAGCAGCTTGGAGCGGCTAGCGAACACTGAAGCTTTCTTT. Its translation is CASSLERLANTEAFF.